This TCR beta chain appears in the sequencing data of a study of low-dose radiotherapy and immunotherapy resistance in tumors. Study-wide background: Intravenous ipilimumab 1 mg/kg every six weeks was given with nivolumab 240 mg every two weeks.

Germline values: CDR1 MNHEY, CDR2 SMNVEV (reference sequence). This CDR3 contains 16 residues. After removal of 1 base from V and 5 bases from J, the junction contained 10 bases not matched to a gene. The sample holds many counts of this clonotype. TRAV and TRBV primers primed cDNA for both TCRalpha and TCRbeta. TCRs underwent roughly 19 PCR cycles of amplification with a constant-region primer and V-primer adapter. TCRdb redid the calling of the reads with MiXCR, one entry per CDR3 protein. The table includes tens of thousands of distinct CDR3 sequences, 18% detected once. The time point here: before trial treatment. Nivolumab, ipilimumab, aspirin, low-dose cyclophosphamide and low-dose radiotherapy were given to donors.

The chain combines TRBV27 with TRBJ1-1, with 7 bases identical to TRBD1. This specimen consisted of PBMCs, obtained before treatment. The TCR sequence derives from a male donor with prostate cancer. The CDR3 coding sequence is TGTGCCAGCAGTTTATTGTCCGGGACACAGGGGACTGAAGCTTTCTTT. It codes for CASSLLSGTQGTEAFF.